Below are 27 T cell receptor beta chains sequenced from a single sample in a study of shared clonotypes between healthy human individuals. Libraries were prepared by immunoSEQ multiplex PCR; TCRdb keeps only in-frame clonotypes and omits some of them. The table lists 500,000 or so clones, about 96% of them singletons. The specimen sequenced was naive CD4+ T cells sorted from blood. Documented subset: CD45RA+ positively selected. These receptors all come from a woman aged 25-40 years in good health.

The chain employs TRBV7-9 and TRBJ2-3, with D possibly TRBD1 on 5 matching bases. Per germline, CDR1 SEHNR and CDR2 FQNEAQ (reference sequence). V gave up 5 bases and J gave up 0 bases, with 15 bases separating them. The CDR3 sequence is 16 residues long. CDR3 nucleotides: TGTGCCAGCAGCCCATTCGGCTGGGGCAGCACAGATACGCAGTATTTT. This translates into CASSPFGWGSTDTQYF.

This clone has a single count. The rearrangement links TRBV2 to TRBJ1-2; 9 bases line up with TRBD1. The CDR3 loop spans 14 amino acids. Trimming at V came to 7 bases and at J to 8 bases, leaving 11 bases not matched to a gene. Germline-derived CDR1 and CDR2 are SNHLY and FYNNEI. Written as DNA, the CDR3 is TGTGCCAGCAAAAAGGAGAGGACAGGGGTCGGCTACACCTTC. Protein sequence: CASKKERTGVGYTF.

The chain joins TRBV10-3 to TRBJ2-7; 10 positions agree with TRBD2. The CDR3 sequence is 16 residues long. Trimming took 2 bases from V and 2 from J; bases not matched to a gene: 6. Germline CDR1 and CDR2: ENHRY and SYGVKD. The CDR3 nucleotides are TGTGCCATCAGTGAGACTTCTACTAGCGGGGCCTACGAGCAGTACTTC. Translated: CAISETSTSGAYEQYF.

The chain couples TRBV7-2 to TRBJ2-5, with 11 bases aligning to TRBD2. The V gene's germline CDR1 is SGHTA and CDR2 FQGNSA. V trimming: 2 bases; J trimming: 3 bases; junction bases outside the gene matches: 2. CDR3 length equals 15 residues. The CDR3 reads CASSLYSGREETQYF. CDR3 bases: TGTGCCAGCAGCTTATATAGCGGGAGGGAAGAGACCCAGTACTTC.

The V gene is TRBV9, the J gene TRBJ2-3, with 14 bases identical to TRBD2. The trim removed 1 base at V and 5 bases at J, leaving 9 bases unmatched. Germline V CDR1 and CDR2: SGDLS, YYNGEE. This CDR3 is built from 18 residues. CDR3 DNA sequence: TGTGCCAGCAGCGTATCCCTGGGACTAGCGGGAGATGAAGATACGCAGTATTTT. It specifies CASSVSLGLAGDEDTQYF.

This clone was counted once. This chain joins TRBV28 and TRBJ1-4; no clear D gene. V dropped 3 bases and J dropped 6 bases, with 5 bases sitting between them. This CDR3 contains 12 residues. Germline values: CDR1 MDHEN, CDR2 SYDVKM. The CDR3 is CASSFRDEKLFF. The CDR3 nucleotides read TGTGCCAGCAGTTTCCGGGATGAAAAACTGTTTTTT.

Concerning this clone itself: This sample includes further DNA sequences coding for the same CDR3. V and J are TRBV5-1 and TRBJ2-7; D is unresolved. Germline V gene lookup returns CDR1 SGHRS and CDR2 YFSETQ. With 5 bases removed from V and 4 bases from J, the gap between germline ends came to 7 bases. This CDR3 contains 11 residues. Written as DNA, the CDR3 is TGCGCCAGCAGGGCGGAATACGAGCAGTACTTC. This gives the protein CASRAEYEQYF.

This clone was detected once. The V and J genes are TRBV28 and TRBJ1-2; D remains ambiguous. CDR3 size: 16 residues. Trimming removed 7 bases from V and 4 bases from J, with 22 bases in between. Germline loops: CDR1 MDHEN, CDR2 SYDVKM. The CDR3 DNA reads TGTGCCAGCAATCGAGACCGAACCCCTTCTTTCTATGGCTACACCTTC. Protein product: CASNRDRTPSFYGYTF.

The chain's CDR3 is CATSSFTGTTNTGELFF. CDR3 in DNA: TGTGCCACCAGCAGTTTTACCGGGACCACGAACACCGGGGAGCTGTTTTTT. The chain has TRBV15 and TRBJ2-2; TRBD1 or TRBD2 may be the D gene (5 bases each). Per germline, CDR1 LNHNV and CDR2 YYDKDF (reference sequence). The length of the CDR3 is 17 residues. The V and J ends lost 3 bases and 0 bases respectively, with 14 bases between them.

The chain combines TRBV4-1 with TRBJ1-5, with D unclear. This CDR3 region has 16 residues. V dropped 0 bases and J dropped 0 bases, with 9 bases sitting between them. Looked up from germline, CDR1 is MGHRA and CDR2 is YSYEKL. CDR3 loop: CASSQDRQSSNQPQHF. The CDR3 DNA reads as TGCGCCAGCAGCCAAGACAGGCAAAGTAGCAATCAGCCCCAGCATTTT.

In DNA form, the CDR3 reads TGTGCCACCCTCGGGACTAGAGGCTATGAGCAGTTCTTC. Its protein product is CATLGTRGYEQFF. The chain couples TRBV6-5 to TRBJ2-1; 8 bases are shared with TRBD2. In germline, CDR1 is MNHEY, CDR2 SVGAGI. This CDR3 spans 13 amino acids. Trimming at V came to 10 bases and at J to 8 bases, leaving 10 bases not matched to a gene.

The genes are TRBV18 and TRBJ1-5; D is unresolved. Germline CDR1 KGHSH, CDR2 LQKENI. This CDR3 has 15 residues. The V and J ends lost 0 bases and 3 bases respectively, with 9 bases between them. The CDR3 loop is CASSPPTGDNQPQHF. In nucleotides, the CDR3 is TGTGCCAGCTCACCACCGACGGGAGACAATCAGCCCCAGCATTTT.

The rearrangement links TRBV6-5 to TRBJ2-4, with a weak D call TRBD1 (6 bases). V shed 6 bases and J shed 0 bases, with 12 bases lying between them. Germline CDR1 MNHEY, CDR2 SVGAGI. The CDR3 has 15 residues. The CDR3 region is CASRHKGVAKNIQYF. In DNA form, the CDR3 reads TGTGCCAGCAGACATAAGGGGGTAGCCAAAAACATTCAGTACTTC.

This clone has only one observation. The rearrangement joins TRBV28 to TRBJ2-7; 7 nucleotides match TRBD2. V lost 6 bases, J lost 0 bases, and 5 bases stayed unmatched. CDR3 length: 14 amino acids. Per the germline V gene, CDR1 is MDHEN and CDR2 is SYDVKM. CDR3 sequence: CASSLGGNSYEQYF. The CDR3 DNA reads TGTGCCAGCAGCTTGGGGGGGAACTCCTACGAGCAGTACTTC. The whole variable domain, remainder taken from reference TRBV28 and TRBJ2-7, is DVKVTQSSRYLVKRTGEKVFLECVQDMDHENMFWYRQDPGLGLRLIYFSYDVKMKEKGDIPEGYSVSREKKERFSLILESASTNQTSMYLCASSLGGNSYEQYFGPGTRLTVT.

As regards this clone: The sample holds other DNA sequences that translate to the same CDR3. The genes are TRBV7-8 and TRBJ1-5; D unclear. Germline lookup yields CDR1 SGHVS and CDR2 FQNEAQ. V was pared by 1 base and J by 7 bases, with 5 bases between. This CDR3 has 12 residues. The CDR3 here is CASSLGGQPQHF. The CDR3, as DNA: TGTGCCAGCAGCTTAGGAGGGCAGCCCCAGCATTTT.

The chain carries TRBV27 and TRBJ2-4; possibly TRBD2 for D (6 bases). Germline V lookup: CDR1 MNHEY, CDR2 SMNVEV (reference sequence). V lost 7 bases and J lost 4, with 17 bases in between. The CDR3 contains 15 residues. The CDR3 DNA follows: TGTGCCAGCAAGTCTTCGGGTGCGGGAAAAAACATTCAGTACTTC. The encoded protein is CASKSSGAGKNIQYF.

The chain recombines TRBV10-1 with TRBJ2-2, with a possible D match to TRBD2 (5 bases). From germline, CDR1 is WNHNN and CDR2 SYGVQD (reference sequence). V lost 6 bases, J lost 5 bases, and 13 bases lay in between. The CDR3 covers 14 residues. CDR3 in amino acids: CASSPSLRTGELFF. CDR3 sequence (DNA): TGCGCCAGCAGCCCTAGCCTCCGGACCGGGGAGCTGTTTTTT.

The rearrangement uses TRBV4-1 and TRBJ2-7; TRBD1 or TRBD2 may be the D gene (5 bases each). Germline V gives CDR1 MGHRA, CDR2 YSYEKL. The CDR3 length is 15 residues. Trimming left V 4 bases short and J 7 bases short, with 20 bases between. CDR3 residues: CASSPGRARTGEQYF. The CDR3 region has the DNA TGCGCCAGCAGCCCGGGACGAGCGCGAACGGGGGAGCAGTACTTC.

V usage is TRBV9 and J usage is TRBJ2-2; 11 nucleotides match TRBD2. This CDR3 has 18 amino acids. With 0 bases clipped from V and 3 bases from J, the junction kept 7 bases outside the gene matches. In germline, CDR1 is SGDLS, CDR2 YYNGEE. The CDR3 here is CASSVGDSGREYTGELFF. The CDR3 DNA reads TGTGCCAGCAGCGTAGGAGATAGCGGGAGGGAATACACCGGGGAGCTGTTTTTT. The complete variable domain, with remaining parts taken from reference TRBV9 and TRBJ2-2, reads DSGVTQTPKHLITATGQRVTLRCSPRSGDLSVYWYQQSLDQGLQFLIQYYNGEERAKGNILERFSAQQFPDLHSELNLSSLELGDSALYFCASSVGDSGREYTGELFFGEGSRLTVL.

This sequence joins TRBV27 and TRBJ2-2; the match to TRBD2 covers 10 bases. The germline V gene encodes CDR1 MNHEY and CDR2 SMNVEV (reference sequence). This CDR3 spans 18 amino acids. J lost 5 bases, V lost 5 bases, and 14 bases had no gene match. The CDR3 loop reads CASSPLQLAGRGTGELFF. CDR3 bases: TGTGCCAGCAGTCCCCTTCAACTAGCGGGAAGAGGAACCGGGGAGCTGTTTTTT.

CDR3 sequence reads: CASSDWGRGEQFF. CDR3 coding DNA: TGTGCCAGCAGTGATTGGGGTAGAGGGGAGCAGTTCTTC. The chain uses TRBV6-1 and TRBJ2-1, with a tentative D call TRBD2 (5 bases). The germline V gene has CDR1 MNHNS and CDR2 SASEGT. The CDR3 spans 13 residues. The V and J ends lost 3 bases and 10 bases respectively, with 13 bases between them.

The chain couples TRBV28 to TRBJ2-7, with 12 bases aligning to TRBD2. The germline V gene encodes CDR1 MDHEN and CDR2 SYDVKM. With V trimmed by 2 bases and J by 4 bases, 3 bases remained unmatched. The CDR3 runs 15 residues. The DNA of the CDR3 is TGTGCCAGCAGTTTAGTGACTAGCGGGAGATACGAGCAGTACTTC. Amino acids: CASSLVTSGRYEQYF.

The CDR3 DNA reads as TGTGCCAGCAGCCCGGGACAAGATTATCAGCCCCAGCATTTT. The encoded protein is CASSPGQDYQPQHF. The V and J genes are TRBV11-2 and TRBJ1-5, with D perhaps TRBD1 (6 bases). CDR1 is SGHAT, CDR2 FQNNGV, per germline. This CDR3 contains 14 residues. Trimming took 5 bases from V and 5 from J, leaving 13 bases between them.

The J gene is TRBJ2-7, the V gene TRBV27; 8 nucleotides line up with TRBD1. This CDR3 region has 15 residues. V lost 5 bases to trimming and J lost 3 bases; unmatched junction nucleotides: 9. The germline gives CDR1 MNHEY, CDR2 SMNVEV (reference sequence). This CDR3 is CASSLGTGPHYEQYF. The CDR3 DNA reads as TGTGCCAGCAGTCTAGGGACAGGACCGCACTACGAGCAGTACTTC.

This sequence joins TRBV27 and TRBJ2-1; 11 bases line up with TRBD2. V was pared by 5 bases and J by 4 bases, with 13 bases of the junction left unmatched. CDR1 is MNHEY and CDR2 is SMNVEV in the germline V gene (reference sequence). The CDR3 is 18 amino acids. The CDR3: CASSPISTGLAAYNEQFF. The CDR3 DNA reads TGTGCCAGCAGTCCCATAAGCACGGGACTAGCGGCTTACAATGAGCAGTTCTTC.

This rearrangement joins TRBV14 to TRBJ2-5; D might be TRBD2 (5 bases). V was shortened by 0 bases and J by 2 bases, with 7 bases between the two germline ends. Germline CDR1 SGHDN, CDR2 FVKESK. This CDR3 is 14 amino acids long. Written as DNA, the CDR3 is TGTGCCAGCAGCCAAGATAGGAGGCAAGAGACCCAGTACTTC. Protein: CASSQDRRQETQYF.

The chain recombines TRBV5-1 with TRBJ1-1, with TRBD1 as a possible D gene (6 bases). Germline CDR1 and CDR2: SGHRS and YFSETQ. The CDR3 is 16 residues long. The V gene lost 4 bases and the J gene lost 1 base, with 17 bases spanning the gap. CDR3 sequence (DNA): TGCGCCAGCAGCCAGATACCGGGACAAGAGAACACTGAAGCTTTCTTT. Its translation is CASSQIPGQENTEAFF.